This TCR beta chain was sequenced for a study of blood T cell repertoires in COVID-19. Overall study context: In each case, the material was cDNA or gDNA derived from T cells, B-cell-depleted T cells, or PBMCs.

Cohort placement rested on clinical history that participants reported themselves. Within 2 weeks before study entry, exposed participants met a COVID-19 case. TCRdb keeps only in-frame clones here, not all; method: immunoSEQ multiplex PCR. The sample holds roughly 150,000 clones, over 80% seen once. V lost 6 bases and J lost 2; bases outside the gene matches: 16. From germline, CDR1 is SGHAT and CDR2 FQNNGV. CDR3 length equals 18 residues. This chain joins TRBV11-2 and TRBJ1-1, with 9 bases that match TRBD1. This receptor was identified in a man between 65 and 80 years old who had been exposed to COVID-19. Specimen: PBMCs or T cells enriched from blood (not recorded which). CDR3 sequence reads: CASRSPTGTGRINTEAFF. In DNA, the CDR3 is TGTGCCAGCAGATCCCCAACCGGGACAGGGAGGATTAACACTGAAGCTTTCTTT.